This T cell receptor (beta chain) was identified in a study of vaccination and CD4 T cells after COVID-19. With regard to this clonotype: The antigen is unknown.

Sample time point: late sampling 161 to 241 days after vaccination in a few convalescent patients. This sample's treatment: approximately nine-day PBMC culture with coronavirus spike peptide pools or control peptides (ViraFEST assay). Cultured CD4+ T cells had their DNA profiled by the Oncomine TCR Beta short-read assay. One entry per CDR3 protein results from TCRdb running MiXCR on the PCR reads. Of fewer than 30,000 distinct CDR3 sequences in the sample, more than 35% were seen once. The clonotype originates from a human donor who had recovered from COVID-19. The sequences come from CD4+ T cells from blood, cultured in vitro, collected about 7 months after SARS-CoV-2 vaccination.

The CDR3 nucleotides read TGTGCCAGCAGCTTCTCTAGCGGGCCCACGGATGAGCAGTTCTTC. Its translation is CASSFSSGPTDEQFF. The chain employs TRBV7-3 and TRBJ2-1, with TRBD2 matching 8 bases. The CDR3 covers 15 residues. V lost 3 bases to trimming and J lost 8 bases; unmatched junction nucleotides: 9. Germline-derived CDR1 and CDR2 are SGHTA and FQGTGA.